This T cell receptor (beta chain) comes out of a study of T cells in Graves' hyperthyroidism and ophthalmopathy. Findings and limits, study-wide: Before onset, by a median of about six months, the model predicted ophthalmopathy. By a 13 V-J model, ophthalmopathy was set apart from stable hyperthyroidism.

In this sample, this clonotype turned up a few times. The target antigen is unknown. Any patient presenting with uncontrolled infection, other autoimmune disease, pregnancy or lactation was left out. PBMCs were derived from roughly 9.6 ml fresh peripheral blood. From RNA transcripts, TCR beta CDR3 regions were amplified. The HTBI primer set was used in a first-round RT-PCR of the TCR CDR3. TCRdb redid the calling of the multiplex PCR reads with MiXCR, one entry per CDR3 protein. The table has about 360,000 distinct CDR3 sequences, roughly 13% seen once. Germline CDR1 and CDR2: MNHEY and SVGAGI. This CDR3 region has 17 residues. Trimming stripped 0 bases from V and 1 base from J, with 12 bases between.

This chain connects TRBV6-5 to TRBJ2-2; D is unresolved. Sequenced sample: blood. The TCR originated in a woman aged 18-30 years with Graves' hyperthyroidism. CDR3 amino acids: CASSYSAGVRNTGELFF. The CDR3 DNA reads as TGTGCCAGCAGTTACTCTGCTGGGGTAAGGAACACCGGGGAGCTGTTTTTT.